This T cell receptor (beta chain) was captured by sequencing in a study of T cell responses to AZD1222 COVID-19 vaccine (dated by TCRdb to about 2021). For context, the study as a whole: AZD1222 recipients whose second dose came at about 4 weeks and those whose second dose came at about 12 weeks were combined into one group, since spike-specific TCR depth and breadth did not differ between the two schedules. Trial participants were enrolled into age subgroups of 18-55, 56-69 and 70-plus years, which contained approximately 150, 28 and 58 TCR-sequenced participants, respectively. TCR sequencing was performed for about 240 trial participants, of whom about 200 were given two doses of AZD1222 and some 26 were given two doses of MenACWY control vaccine. The paper as a whole reports these results and caveats: CD4 TCRs associated with the vaccine covered the entire spike protein, and the dominant responses were in regions 160-218 and 743-854. After two AZD1222 doses, spike-specific TCR breadth and depth were significantly higher than at day 0 and than in MenACWY recipients. Participants were mostly white British, with more females than males. The authors suggested clonal diversity may have been underestimated. The 56-69-year group was small, and its depth increase did not reach significance, likely because of low power. Reportedly, close to half of the unique spike-specific TCRs recognized epitopes lying outside the regions that are mutated in the B.1.351 and B.1.1.7 variants. Because no samples from the day 14 peak response were available, repertoires could be characterized only after the peak T cell response. Conclusions about previously exposed vaccinees were limited because only a handful of AZD1222 recipients were SARS-CoV-2 seropositive at baseline.

This clone was observed once. Its antigen is still unknown. No base quality information exists; no much larger clone differs at one position. Between the V and J ends, shortened by 1 base and 4 bases respectively, the junction contains 5 bases. CDR1 and CDR2 are read off the germline V gene as SGHAT and FQNNGV. From its cysteine to its phenylalanine, the CDR3 spans 13 amino acids. Solely the CDR3 DNA is kept, with 39 bases framed from the first base. The CDR3 regions of human TCRbeta chains were analyzed by immunosequencing. Per the source publication's procedure: TCRs in the repertoires were matched against a reference library of SARS-CoV-2-specific TCRs that had been generated with the MIRA antigen-specificity platform. Breadth meant the fraction of unique TCRs that were SARS-CoV-2-associated, whereas depth meant the fraction of total T cells that were SARS-CoV-2-associated. Using the MIRA data, every spike-specific TCR was mapped to the spike region that the TCR reacted to and assigned to either a CD4 or a CD8 class. Log10-transformed breadth and depth values were compared by one-way ANOVA with Sidak's multiple comparisons tests. The immuneACCESS repertoire file appears here via TCRdb, limited to in-frame rearrangements. These files lack a portion of the clones; in checked studies, under half of the deficit traces to unresolved V genes, and the cause of the others is not known. V and J calls and clone size are copied from that table; D and trimming were computed from the DNA. For this sample the table gives approximately 110,000 clones, of which about 87% were detected only once. The top ten constitute around 5% of the sample.

In the paper's terms, the time point label means: baseline before first vaccination. Vaccinee samples were obtained from the UK trials COV001 and COV002, which included a single-blind randomized controlled phase 2/3 trial of AZD1222 (ChAdOx1 nCoV-19) in healthy adults. Trial participant PBMC samples were collected at day 0 and day 28 after the second dose for TCRbeta chain sequencing. Sequencing was performed on peripheral blood, taken on day 0 of AZD1222 vaccination. The chain couples TRBV11-2 to TRBJ1-5, with the D gene not confidently named. The sequence came from an adult in good health. The CDR3 has the sequence CASSLVFNQPQHF. The DNA sequence is TGTGCCAGCAGCTTAGTCTTTAATCAGCCCCAGCATTTT. The reference TRBV11-2 and TRBJ1-5 proteins fill in what lies around the CDR3, so the full variable domain reads EAGVAQSPRYKIIEKRQSVAFWCNPISGHATLYWYQQILGQGPKLLIQFQNNGVVDDSQLPKDRFSAERLKGVDSTLKIQPAKLEDSAVYLCASSLVFNQPQHFGDGTRLSIL.